This TCR beta chain is drawn from a study of T cells in Graves' hyperthyroidism and ophthalmopathy. Overall study findings and caveats: Prediction of ophthalmopathy progression came a median approximately 7 months pre-onset.

The ends were cut back, 0 bases at V and 2 bases at J, with 13 bases in the middle. This CDR3 has 16 residues. Germline CDR1 SGHDN, CDR2 FVKESK. As regards this clonotype: The antigen remains unidentified.

The investigators amplified TCR beta CDR3 regions from RNA transcripts. HTBI primers were the set used in a first-round RT-PCR of the TCR CDR3. TCRdb re-derived calls from the multiplex PCR reads in MiXCR, one entry per CDR3 protein. The table records 250,000 to 350,000 distinct CDR3 sequences, more than 15% of them present only once. This TCR came from a woman aged 55 to 70 with Graves' ophthalmopathy. This chain links TRBV14 with TRBJ2-5; D not resolved. Sample: blood. The CDR3 region has the DNA TGTGCCAGCAGCCAAGATTTAGGAAGACCTCAAGAGACCCAGTACTTC. Protein: CASSQDLGRPQETQYF.